One and the same sample provided the 28 T cell receptor beta chains below, sequenced in a study of T cells expressing NK-cell markers (TCRdb year 2020). Libraries were built with 5' RACE. The sequencing machine was an Illumina HiSeq 2000. Following reprocessing of the reads by TCRdb, the data hold one row per CDR3 protein sequence and no DNA is available. The sample's table covers fewer than 400,000 distinct CDR3 sequences. Over 4% of the sample is held by the ten biggest clonotypes. Material for sequencing was blood T cells: a sorted CD56 or NKG2C T cell subset, CD4+ or CD8+ T cells, or bulk PBMC T cells (not recorded which). All receptors come from a man aged 18-70 years in good health.

This sequence joins TRBV4-1 and TRBJ2-2; TCRdb gives TRBD1 as the D gene, but with no DNA this cannot be confirmed. CDR1 and CDR2 (germline): MGHRA, YSYEKL. The CDR3 contains 17 residues. CDR3 loop: CASSRGQLILNTGELFF.

CDR3 sequence reads: CAISGSGGEDTQYF. The chain has TRBV10-3 and TRBJ2-3; the TCRdb D gene call, TRBD2, has no DNA to confirm it. CDR1 and CDR2 (germline): ENHRY, SYGVKD. CDR3 length: 14 residues.

The genes are TRBV2 and TRBJ1-5; the TCRdb D gene call, TRBD1, has no DNA to confirm it. Germline CDR1 and CDR2: SNHLY and FYNNEI. The CDR3 covers 15 residues. CDR3 sequence: CASSEIRTAYQPQHF. Full variable domain (outside the CDR3, taken from reference TRBV2 and TRBJ1-5): EPEVTQTPSHQVTQMGQEVILRCVPISNHLYFYWYRQILGQKVEFLVSFYNNEISEKSEIFDDQFSVERPDGSNFTLKIRSTKLEDSAMYFCASSEIRTAYQPQHFGDGTRLSIL.

V gene TRBV6-2 or TRBV6-3 combines with J gene TRBJ2-5; the D call from TCRdb, TRBD2, cannot be confirmed without DNA. In germline, CDR1 is MNHEY, CDR2 SVGEGT. This CDR3 region has 16 residues. CDR3 residues: CASTNGAGLSKETQYF.

The chain links TRBV11-2 to TRBJ2-5; TCRdb reports TRBD2, a call that lacks DNA to check it against. CDR1 and CDR2 from the germline V gene are SGHAT and FQNNGV. This CDR3 contains 14 residues. CDR3 residues: CASSLDRSVETQYF. Full variable domain (remainder filled in from reference TRBV11-2 and TRBJ2-5): EAGVAQSPRYKIIEKRQSVAFWCNPISGHATLYWYQQILGQGPKLLIQFQNNGVVDDSQLPKDRFSAERLKGVDSTLKIQPAKLEDSAVYLCASSLDRSVETQYFGPGTRLLVL.

J is TRBJ2-7 and V is TRBV5-1. Germline values: CDR1 SGHRS, CDR2 YFSETQ. This CDR3 spans 12 amino acids. CDR3 region: CASSLAGWGPFF.

V is TRBV12-3 or TRBV12-4 and J is TRBJ2-4; lacking DNA, the TRBD1 call made by TCRdb goes unchecked. CDR3 length: 15 residues. CDR3 amino acids: CASTRTGTAKNIQYF.

The chain combines TRBV20-1 with TRBJ2-7; without DNA, the TCRdb call of TRBD2 cannot be checked. The CDR3 has 18 residues. Looked up from germline, CDR1 is DFQATT and CDR2 is SNEGSKA (reference sequence). CDR3 loop: CSARVPRTSGGGTYEQYF.

The chain links TRBV2 to TRBJ2-3; TCRdb's D call of TRBD1 is untestable without DNA. This CDR3 has 15 amino acids. Germline CDR1 SNHLY, CDR2 FYNNEI. The chain's CDR3 is CASSVGQGASDTQYF.

The J gene is TRBJ2-5, the V gene TRBV28; the TRBD2 assignment by TCRdb is unverifiable without DNA. CDR1 and CDR2 (germline): MDHEN, SYDVKM. The CDR3 length is 13 residues. The CDR3 is CASSFRTRMEEYF.

The rearrangement joins TRBV20-1 to TRBJ2-4; TCRdb's assignment of TRBD2 cannot be checked, as there is no DNA. In germline, CDR1 is DFQATT, CDR2 SNEGSKA (reference sequence). The CDR3 consists of 15 residues. The CDR3 is CSASVIGLSKNIQYF.

The chain uses TRBV15 and TRBJ2-2. The germline CDR1 and CDR2 sequences are LNHNV and YYDKDF (reference sequence). The CDR3 has 15 amino acids. The CDR3 sequence: CATSRGTFAYGELFF.

The V gene is TRBV5-1, the J gene TRBJ2-6; TCRdb indicates TRBD1, and absent DNA this call remains unverified. Germline CDR1 and CDR2: SGHRS and YFSETQ. The CDR3 is 19 amino acids. The CDR3 is CASSSDLRTGHSGANVLTF.

The rearrangement uses TRBV7-8 and TRBJ1-6; TCRdb gives TRBD1 as the D gene, but with no DNA this cannot be confirmed. The CDR3 sequence is 18 residues long. CDR1 is SGHVS, CDR2 FQNEAQ, per germline. The CDR3 is CASSLNGISSSYNSPLHF.

This rearrangement joins TRBV6-1 to TRBJ2-7; TCRdb outputs TRBD1, but without DNA this stays unchecked. The CDR3 contains 15 residues. Germline loops: CDR1 MNHNS, CDR2 SASEGT. The CDR3: CASSLERQGIYEQYF.

The rearrangement uses TRBV3-1 and TRBJ2-1; TCRdb gives TRBD2 as the D gene, but with no DNA this cannot be confirmed. The CDR3 totals 14 residues. Germline V gene data show CDR1 as LGHDT and CDR2 as YNNKEL (reference sequence). This chain's CDR3 is CASSRTSGGGEQFF.

V gene TRBV12-3 or TRBV12-4 combines with J gene TRBJ2-5; TCRdb's D call of TRBD2 is untestable without DNA. The CDR3 runs 15 residues. The CDR3 region is CASSFGGLGRETQYF.

The V gene is TRBV12-3 or TRBV12-4, the J gene TRBJ2-5; the TRBD1 assignment by TCRdb is unverifiable without DNA. The CDR3 totals 14 residues. The CDR3 region is CASSLLGARETQYF.

V is TRBV7-2 and J is TRBJ2-1; TCRdb outputs TRBD1, but without DNA this stays unchecked. The V gene's germline CDR1 is SGHTA and CDR2 FQGNSA. The CDR3 covers 15 residues. This CDR3 reads CASSLVGGAPNEQFF.

This chain connects TRBV3-1 to TRBJ2-4; checking the TCRdb D call of TRBD2 is not possible without DNA. The CDR3 contains 17 residues. Germline V lookup: CDR1 LGHDT, CDR2 YNNKEL (reference sequence). CDR3 region: CASSQDLDSGAKNIQYF.

The chain links TRBV29-1 to TRBJ1-1; TCRdb reports TRBD1, a call that lacks DNA to check it against. The CDR3 has 13 residues. In germline, CDR1 is SQVTM, CDR2 ANQGSEA. CDR3 region: CSATDTENTEAFF. Full variable domain (remainder filled in from reference TRBV29-1 and TRBJ1-1): SAVISQKPSRDICQRGTSLTIQCQVDSQVTMMFWYRQQPGQSLTLIATANQGSEATYESGFVIDKFPISRPNLTFSTLTVSNMSPEDSSIYLCSATDTENTEAFFGQGTRLTVV.

The chain has TRBV4-2 and TRBJ2-4; without DNA, the TCRdb call of TRBD2 cannot be checked. The CDR3 totals 16 residues. The germline CDR1 and CDR2 sequences are LGHNA and YNFKEQ. The CDR3 protein is CASSQGTGGRKNIQYF.

This chain uses TRBV12-3 or TRBV12-4 with TRBJ2-2; with no DNA, the TCRdb D assignment of TRBD1 cannot be verified. The CDR3 runs to 14 residues. CDR3 loop: CASKPGQGVGELFF.

The V and J genes are TRBV5-1 and TRBJ2-5; TCRdb's D gene call, TRBD2, goes unchecked for lack of DNA. The CDR3 runs to 17 residues. Germline values: CDR1 SGHRS, CDR2 YFSETQ. Here the CDR3 reads CASARGTSGVPRETQYF.

The genes are TRBV18 and TRBJ2-1; the TCRdb D gene call, TRBD1, has no DNA to confirm it. The CDR3 totals 15 residues. Looked up from germline, CDR1 is KGHSH and CDR2 is LQKENI. CDR3 sequence reads: CASSPWTGSLDEQFF.

The V gene is TRBV27, the J gene TRBJ2-2; TCRdb reports TRBD2, a call that lacks DNA to check it against. CDR1 and CDR2 (germline): MNHEY, SMNVEV (reference sequence). The CDR3 totals 14 residues. CDR3 loop: CASGTGARTGELFF.

The chain joins TRBV18 to TRBJ2-2. The CDR3 extends over 13 amino acids. Per germline, CDR1 KGHSH and CDR2 LQKENI. CDR3 amino acids: CASSPPGTGELFF.

The chain uses TRBV3-1 and TRBJ2-7; TCRdb's D call, TRBD1, is unchecked because there is no DNA. Germline-derived CDR1 and CDR2 are LGHDT and YNNKEL (reference sequence). The CDR3 contains 16 residues. The CDR3: CASSQRASAFRYEQYF.